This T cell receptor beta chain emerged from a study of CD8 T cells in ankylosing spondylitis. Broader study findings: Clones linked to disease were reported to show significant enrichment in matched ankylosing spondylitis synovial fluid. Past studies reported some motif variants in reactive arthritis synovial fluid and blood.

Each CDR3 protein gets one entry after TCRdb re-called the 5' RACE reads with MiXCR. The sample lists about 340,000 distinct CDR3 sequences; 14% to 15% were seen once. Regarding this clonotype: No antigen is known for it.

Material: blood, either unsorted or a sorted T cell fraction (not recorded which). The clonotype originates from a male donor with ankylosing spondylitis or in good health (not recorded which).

For the CDR3, the DNA is TGTGCCAGCAGTTTTAAGCTTGCTAGCGGGAGCTACGAGCAGTACTTC. This codes for CASSFKLASGSYEQYF. The rearrangement uses TRBV12-3 or TRBV12-4 and TRBJ2-7; 10 bases are a match to TRBD2. The CDR3 runs 16 residues. V dropped 3 bases and J dropped 3; count of bases not matched to a gene: 8.